This T cell receptor (beta chain) was sequenced for a study of blood T cell repertoires in COVID-19. Repertoires were generated with immunoSEQ multiplex PCR, while TCRdb's copy carries only in-frame clones and drops some. The sample lists about 70,000 clones, around 86% occurring once. In this sample, this clone turned up a few times. Germline assignment: CDR1 SNHLY and CDR2 FYNNEI. Deletions cut 3 bases from V and 1 base from J, with 9 bases between. The CDR3 has 15 residues. The receptor comes from a man aged 65-85 years with active COVID-19. Sequencing was done on a sample of peripheral blood. This chain connects TRBV2 to TRBJ1-4; no firm D call. CDR3 nucleotide sequence: TGTGCCAGCAGTGAGGGAGGGCAAACTAATGAAAAACTGTTTTTT. Residues: CASSEGGQTNEKLFF. Based on the CDR3 plus reference TRBV2 and TRBJ1-4, the full variable domain is EPEVTQTPSHQVTQMGQEVILRCVPISNHLYFYWYRQILGQKVEFLVSFYNNEISEKSEIFDDQFSVERPDGSNFTLKIRSTKLEDSAMYFCASSEGGQTNEKLFFGSGTQLSVL.